The rows below give T cell receptor beta chains drawn from one sample of a study of cytomegalovirus exposure and HLA in healthy donors. Profiled with immunoSEQ multiplex PCR; TCRdb holds only in-frame clones, not every one. The repertoire consists of about 160,000 clones, with 70% to 90% occurring once and the leading ten covering 5% to 7%. The sequencing input was PBMCs. Source of these receptors: a woman under 40 in good health and CMV-seronegative. Both conserved end residues are part of each CDR3. The D gene is left open where the match is weak. Some rows have no size entry. The others give once, few or many, or a class for an expanded clone.

v_gene,d_gene,j_gene,abundance,CDR3nt,CDR3aa
TRBV19,-,TRBJ2-3,-,TGTGCCAGTAGAAGTGGTGGCAGCCTCACAGATACGCAGTATTTT,CASRSGGSLTDTQYF
TRBV5-5,-,TRBJ1-6,-,TGTGCCAGCAGCTTGATACCAGGAGATTCACCCCTCCACTTT,CASSLIPGDSPLHF
TRBV29-1,-,TRBJ1-4,-,TGCAGCGTTGAAGATCGAGGAGAAAAACTGTTTTTT,CSVEDRGEKLFF
TRBV7-3,-,TRBJ2-1,-,TGTGCCAGCAGCTTAGGGGGGCTCTACAATGAGCAGTTCTTC,CASSLGGLYNEQFF
TRBV10-2,TRBD2,TRBJ2-2,-,TGCGCCAGCAGTAGGACTAGGAACACCGGGGAGCTGTTTTTT,CASSRTRNTGELFF
TRBV25-1,-,TRBJ1-1,-,TGTGCCAGCAGTGTCGTGAACACTGAAGCTTTCTTT,CASSVVNTEAFF
TRBV6-1,-,TRBJ2-5,-,TGTGCCAGCAGTGAATTCCCTAGCAGGGCCCAGACCCAGTACTTC,CASSEFPSRAQTQYF
TRBV4-1,TRBD1,TRBJ2-7,-,TGCGCCAGCAGCCCCGGGACAGGGCCTACCTACGAGCAGTACTTC,CASSPGTGPTYEQYF
TRBV7-2,TRBD1,TRBJ1-2,-,TGTGCCAGCAGCCTAAAATCGACAGGGCCTTACTATGGCTACACCTTC,CASSLKSTGPYYGYTF
TRBV19,-,TRBJ1-5,-,TGTGCCAGTAGTACACTTCGGCAGGTTAAAGATCAGCCCCAGCATTTT,CASSTLRQVKDQPQHF
TRBV7-9,-,TRBJ1-2,-,TGTGCCAGCAGCAGTTATCGCTACAGGGATGACTATGGCTACACCTTC,CASSSYRYRDDYGYTF
TRBV27,-,TRBJ1-2,-,TGTGCCAGCAGTTTAGAGGCAGAGCCTAACTATGGCTACACCTTC,CASSLEAEPNYGYTF
TRBV19,-,TRBJ1-5,many,TGTGCCAGTAGTATAGTTCCAGGGCCGAATCAGCCCCAGCATTTT,CASSIVPGPNQPQHF
TRBV4-2,TRBD2,TRBJ2-2,-,TGTGCCAGCAGCCCGCCAGCGGGGTCGAACACCGGGGAGCTGTTTTTT,CASSPPAGSNTGELFF
TRBV27,-,TRBJ1-6,-,TGTGCCAGCAGTTTTGGGGTTTCACCCCTCCACTTT,CASSFGVSPLHF
TRBV7-3,-,TRBJ2-1,-,TGTGCCAGCAGCTTTGGAGTAGCTAGCAATGAGCAGTTCTTC,CASSFGVASNEQFF
TRBV7-9,-,TRBJ1-5,-,TGTGCCAGCAGCTTAGGCAATCAGCCCCAGCATTTT,CASSLGNQPQHF
TRBV10-3,-,TRBJ1-2,-,TGTGCCATCAGTAGAGGGGAATTAGACGGCTACACCTTC,CAISRGELDGYTF
TRBV9,TRBD2,TRBJ2-7,-,TGTGCCAGCAGCCCCACTCCACTAGCGGGAAACGAGCAGTACTTC,CASSPTPLAGNEQYF
TRBV2,-,TRBJ1-5,-,TGTGCCAGCAGTGAACATGAGATCGGTCAGCCCCAGCATTTT,CASSEHEIGQPQHF
TRBV15,TRBD1,TRBJ1-5,-,TGTGCCACCAGCAGAGAACAGGGGAGTAATCAGCCCCAGCATTTT,CATSREQGSNQPQHF
TRBV7-2,-,TRBJ2-2,-,TGTGCCAGCAGCTCCAAAAATTACGGGGAGCTGTTTTTT,CASSSKNYGELFF
TRBV5-4,-,TRBJ2-7,-,TGTGCCAGCAGCTTTGGGGGCTACGAGCAGTACTTC,CASSFGGYEQYF
TRBV6-5,-,TRBJ2-7,-,TGTGCCAGCACCACAAGAAGCTACGAGCAGTACTTC,CASTTRSYEQYF
TRBV6-1,-,TRBJ1-5,-,TGTGCCAGCACTGTAGATAGCAATCAGCCCCAGCATTTT,CASTVDSNQPQHF
TRBV5-1,-,TRBJ2-2,-,TGCGCCAGCAGCCAAGTAGCGACCACCGGGGAGCTGTTTTTT,CASSQVATTGELFF
TRBV19,-,TRBJ1-1,-,TGTGCCAGTAGTAAATGGGACACTGAAGCTTTCTTT,CASSKWDTEAFF
TRBV28,-,TRBJ1-2,-,TGTGCCAGCAGCCCGGGGGGCAGGTCGTGGGGCTACACCTTC,CASSPGGRSWGYTF
TRBV28,TRBD2,TRBJ2-7,-,TGTGCCAGCAGTGGGACTAGCAGTGGGTACGAGCAGTACTTC,CASSGTSSGYEQYF
TRBV6-5,TRBD1,TRBJ2-1,-,TGTGCCAGCAGTTGGACAGGCTTCAATGAGCAGTTCTTC,CASSWTGFNEQFF
TRBV28,TRBD1,TRBJ2-7,-,TGTGCCAGCAGTTTCAAACCGGGGACAGCCGCCTACGAGCAGTACTTC,CASSFKPGTAAYEQYF
TRBV28,TRBD2,TRBJ2-7,-,TGTGCCAGCAGTTGGACTAGTGGGTACGAGCAGTACTTC,CASSWTSGYEQYF
TRBV6-5,TRBD1,TRBJ2-7,-,TGTGCCAGCAGCACCCTTGGGACAGTAATTTACGAGCAGTACTTC,CASSTLGTVIYEQYF
TRBV30,-,TRBJ1-5,-,TGTGCCTGGGGCGGTTGGATTCAGCCCCAGCATTTT,CAWGGWIQPQHF
TRBV14,-,TRBJ2-3,-,TGTGCCAGCAGCCCTAGACAGATGAGGTTAGATACGCAGTATTTT,CASSPRQMRLDTQYF
TRBV6-4,-,TRBJ1-4,-,TGTGCCAGCATCACCCACCACAGGGAAGCAAAACTGTTTTTT,CASITHHREAKLFF
TRBV7-8,-,TRBJ2-7,-,TGTGCCAGCAGCCCACGAGTAGGGCGCGAATTCCCCTACGAGCAGTACTTC,CASSPRVGREFPYEQYF
TRBV4-2,-,TRBJ2-7,-,TGTGCCAGCAGCCCCAAGATAGGACGGTTCTCCTACGAGCAGTACTTC,CASSPKIGRFSYEQYF
TRBV4-2,-,TRBJ2-1,-,TGTGCCAGCAGCCTGACAGGCCTGAAGGGCAATGAGCAGTTCTTC,CASSLTGLKGNEQFF
TRBV7-9,-,TRBJ2-3,-,TGTGCCAGCAGGAGTAGCACAGATACGCAGTATTTT,CASRSSTDTQYF
TRBV14,-,TRBJ1-2,-,TGTGCCAGCAGCCAACCAACCCCTAGGGGGGACTATGGCTACACCTTC,CASSQPTPRGDYGYTF